Detailed here is one T cell receptor beta chain. This specimen belongs to a study of control samples from healthy donors and cancer patients. Using immunoSEQ multiplex PCR, the repertoire was profiled, and TCRdb retains in-frame clones only, with some absent. The sample consists of 60,000 to 75,000 clones, approximately 90% of them appearing once. The sample comprised PBMCs. The sequence was obtained from a man aged 60-69 years with colorectal cancer.

CDR3 sequence (DNA): TGTGCCAGTACTGGCGGGGGGGCGTGGTGGACCCAGTACTTC. Protein product: CASTGGGAWWTQYF. This chain joins TRBV19 and TRBJ2-5; 9 bases fit TRBD2. The germline CDR1 and CDR2 sequences are LNHDA and SQIVND (reference sequence). The CDR3 totals 14 residues. V lost 7 bases and J lost 7; bases outside the gene matches: 10.